The clone carrying this TCR beta chain was detected once. Its antigen is not known. TCRdb independently ran MiXCR on the reads; one entry per CDR3 protein. This repertoire shows 570,000 or so distinct CDR3 sequences, over 35% found once; its top ten account for about 46%. This record belongs to a study of T cell repertoires in cytomegalovirus infection. Broader study findings: Dominant in the ex vivo response were TCR beta clonotypes restricted by HLA-C and specific for CMV.

This specimen consisted of cultured PBMCs, obtained from culture after CMV antigen stimulation. This TCR came from a human donor in good health (CMV status not recorded). Some clones in this sample may be carry-over from other donors' samples.

CDR3 protein: CASSFDPPFNSPLHF. In DNA, the CDR3 is TGTGCCAGTAGTTTTGACCCGCCGTTTAATTCACCCCTCCACTTT. This chain links TRBV19 with TRBJ1-6; D is uncertain. Germline assignment: CDR1 LNHDA and CDR2 SQIVND (reference sequence). The CDR3 length is 15 residues. The V end was cut by 5 bases, the J end by 6 bases, with 14 bases between.